These T cell receptor beta chains were read from a single sample in a study of cytomegalovirus exposure and HLA in healthy donors. Measured with immunoSEQ multiplex PCR; TCRdb has only the in-frame clones, and not every one. The data hold about 190,000 clones, with approximately 80% observed a single time. Sequences were obtained from PBMCs. The receptors originated from a boy aged 5-17 years in good health and CMV-seronegative. CDR3s include the opening cysteine and the closing phenylalanine or tryptophan.

V,J,CDR3
TRBV21-1,TRBJ1-1,CASSKAAQGNTEAFF
TRBV6-1,TRBJ2-1,CASSDGDSGLYNEQFF
TRBV6-5,TRBJ1-2,CASKQGAQGYGYTF
TRBV7-9,TRBJ2-7,CSSSAAGGPYEQYF
TRBV4-1,TRBJ2-1,CASSQVGKGDNEQFF
TRBV5-1,TRBJ2-1,CASSRGTGNEHEQFF
TRBV7-9,TRBJ1-4,CASSLALGATNEKLFF
TRBV6-1,TRBJ1-2,CASKTTGRDGYTF
TRBV27,TRBJ2-1,CASSHAYRGSNEQFF
TRBV7-2,TRBJ2-1,CASRPTTSGEQFF
TRBV11-1,TRBJ1-2,CASSLYQNYGYTF
TRBV5-1,TRBJ1-3,CASGQGYGNTIYF
TRBV11-2,TRBJ1-3,CASSLVGGLRKNTIYF
TRBV7-2,TRBJ1-1,CASSPSDRGTNTEAFF
TRBV30,TRBJ2-7,CAWSPPTSGYEQYF
TRBV11-2,TRBJ2-2,CASSVHRGGELFF
TRBV5-1,TRBJ2-1,CASMELAGGANEQFF
TRBV5-6,TRBJ2-3,CASSELQRPPDTQYF
TRBV7-2,TRBJ2-1,CASSRWDSTYNEQFF
TRBV2,TRBJ1-2,CASSEGLLDREGYTF
TRBV30,TRBJ2-7,CAWSVLSRNSYEQYF
TRBV7-7,TRBJ2-3,CASSLGASTDTQYF
TRBV6-5,TRBJ1-1,CASSYSFRAGTEAFF
TRBV27,TRBJ2-7,CASSLSVAGGPISYEQYF
TRBV6-1,TRBJ2-1,CASSGEAGGLNEQFF
TRBV27,TRBJ2-7,CASSFGGTGEQYF
TRBV29-1,TRBJ1-3,CSAGIQQGNTIYF